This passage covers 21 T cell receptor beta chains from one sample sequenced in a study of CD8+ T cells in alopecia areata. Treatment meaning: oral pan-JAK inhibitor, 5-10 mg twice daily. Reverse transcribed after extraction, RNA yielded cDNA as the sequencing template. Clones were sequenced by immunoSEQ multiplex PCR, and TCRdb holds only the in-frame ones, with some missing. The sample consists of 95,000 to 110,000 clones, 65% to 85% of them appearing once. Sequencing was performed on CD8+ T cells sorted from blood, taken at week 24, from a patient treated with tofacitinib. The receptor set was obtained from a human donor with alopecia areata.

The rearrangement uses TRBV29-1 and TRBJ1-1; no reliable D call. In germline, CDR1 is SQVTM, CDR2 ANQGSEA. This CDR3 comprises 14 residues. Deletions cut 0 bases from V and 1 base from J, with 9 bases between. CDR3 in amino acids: CSVEDSGRNTEAFF. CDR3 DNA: TGCAGCGTTGAAGACAGTGGACGGAACACTGAAGCTTTCTTT. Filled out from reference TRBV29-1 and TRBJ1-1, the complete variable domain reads SAVISQKPSRDICQRGTSLTIQCQVDSQVTMMFWYRQQPGQSLTLIATANQGSEATYESGFVIDKFPISRPNLTFSTLTVSNMSPEDSSIYLCSVEDSGRNTEAFFGQGTRLTVV.

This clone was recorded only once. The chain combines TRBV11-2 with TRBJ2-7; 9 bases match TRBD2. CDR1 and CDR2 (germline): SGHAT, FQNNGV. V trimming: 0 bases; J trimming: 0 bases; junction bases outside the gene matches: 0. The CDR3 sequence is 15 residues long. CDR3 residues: CASSLEAGGSYEQYF. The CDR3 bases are TGTGCCAGCAGCTTAGAAGCGGGGGGCTCCTACGAGCAGTACTTC.

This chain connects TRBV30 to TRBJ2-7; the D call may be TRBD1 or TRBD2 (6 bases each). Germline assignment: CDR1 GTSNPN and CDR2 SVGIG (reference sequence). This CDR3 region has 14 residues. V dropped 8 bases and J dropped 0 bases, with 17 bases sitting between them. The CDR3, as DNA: TGTGCCATCCAAGGGGGGCCGAGCTCCTACGAGCAGTACTTC. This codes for CAIQGGPSSYEQYF.

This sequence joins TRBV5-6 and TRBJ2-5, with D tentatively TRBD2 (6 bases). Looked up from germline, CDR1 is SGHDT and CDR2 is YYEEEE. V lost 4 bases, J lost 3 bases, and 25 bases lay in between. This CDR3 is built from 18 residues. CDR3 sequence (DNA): TGTGCCAGCAGCCCCGCGGGGCGTCCTACCCCCAAGGAAGAGACCCAGTACTTC. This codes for CASSPAGRPTPKEETQYF.

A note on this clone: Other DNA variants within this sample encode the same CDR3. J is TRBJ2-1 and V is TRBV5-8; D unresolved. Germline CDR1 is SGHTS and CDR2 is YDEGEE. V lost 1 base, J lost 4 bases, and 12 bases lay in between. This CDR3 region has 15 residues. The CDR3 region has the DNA TGTGCCAGCAGCTTGATGGCCTCAGGATACAATGAGCAGTTCTTC. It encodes CASSLMASGYNEQFF.

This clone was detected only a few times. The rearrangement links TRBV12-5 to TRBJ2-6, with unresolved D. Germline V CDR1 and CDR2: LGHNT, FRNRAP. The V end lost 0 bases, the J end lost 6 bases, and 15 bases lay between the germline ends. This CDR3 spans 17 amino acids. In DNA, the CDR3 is TGTGCTAGTGGTTTGGTACTCCGTGACCGATCGGCCAACGTCCTGACTTTC. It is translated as CASGLVLRDRSANVLTF.

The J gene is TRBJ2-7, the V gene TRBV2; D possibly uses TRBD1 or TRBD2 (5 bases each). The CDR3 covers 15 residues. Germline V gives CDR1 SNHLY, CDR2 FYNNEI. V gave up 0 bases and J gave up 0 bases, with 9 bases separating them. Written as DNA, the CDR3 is TGTGCCAGCAGTGAAGCGAAGGGGAGCTCCTACGAGCAGTACTTC. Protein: CASSEAKGSSYEQYF.

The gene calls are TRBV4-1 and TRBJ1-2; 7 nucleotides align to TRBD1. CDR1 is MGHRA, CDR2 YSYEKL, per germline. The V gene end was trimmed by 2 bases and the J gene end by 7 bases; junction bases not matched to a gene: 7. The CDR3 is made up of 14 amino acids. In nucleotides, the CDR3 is TGCGCCAGCAGCCAACCCGGGACAGAGCGTGGCTACACCTTC. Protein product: CASSQPGTERGYTF.

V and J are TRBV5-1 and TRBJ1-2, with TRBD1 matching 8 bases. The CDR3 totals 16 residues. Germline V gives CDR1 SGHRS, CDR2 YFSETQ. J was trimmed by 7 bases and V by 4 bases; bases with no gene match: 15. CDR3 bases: TGCGCCAGCAGCCCAAACCCAGGGGGCGATCTCTTTGGCTACACCTTC. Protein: CASSPNPGGDLFGYTF.

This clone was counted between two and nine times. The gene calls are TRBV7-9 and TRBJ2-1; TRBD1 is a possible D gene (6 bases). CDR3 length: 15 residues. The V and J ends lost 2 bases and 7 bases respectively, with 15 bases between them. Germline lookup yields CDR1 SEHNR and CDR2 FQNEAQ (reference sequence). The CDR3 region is CASSLTDQRGNEQFF. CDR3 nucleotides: TGTGCCAGCAGCTTAACGGACCAAAGGGGGAATGAGCAGTTCTTC. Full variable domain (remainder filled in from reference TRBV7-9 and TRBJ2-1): DTGVSQNPRHKITKRGQNVTFRCDPISEHNRLYWYRQTLGQGPEFLTYFQNEAQLEKSRLLSDRFSAERPKGSFSTLEIQRTEQGDSAMYLCASSLTDQRGNEQFFGPGTRLTVL.

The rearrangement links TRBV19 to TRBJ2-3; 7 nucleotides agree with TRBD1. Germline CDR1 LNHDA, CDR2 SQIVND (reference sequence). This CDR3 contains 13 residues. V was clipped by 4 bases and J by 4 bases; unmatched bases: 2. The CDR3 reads CASSRQGPDTQYF. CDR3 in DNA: TGTGCCAGTAGTAGACAGGGACCAGATACGCAGTATTTT.

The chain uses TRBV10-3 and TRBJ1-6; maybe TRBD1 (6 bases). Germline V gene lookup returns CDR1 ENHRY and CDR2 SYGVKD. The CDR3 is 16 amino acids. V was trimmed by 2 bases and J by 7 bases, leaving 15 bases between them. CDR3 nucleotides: TGTGCCATCAGTGAGCTGGGCCGGGACAAGAATTCACCCCTCCACTTT. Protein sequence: CAISELGRDKNSPLHF.

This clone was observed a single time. The CDR3: CASSSGDWTPLHF. DNA of the CDR3: TGTGCCAGCAGCTCAGGGGATTGGACACCCCTCCACTTT. The V and J genes are TRBV7-6 and TRBJ1-6; weak D call: TRBD1 (6 bases). V lost 4 bases, J lost 11 bases, and 12 bases lay in between. This CDR3 has 13 amino acids. CDR1 and CDR2 (germline): SGHVS, FNYEAQ.

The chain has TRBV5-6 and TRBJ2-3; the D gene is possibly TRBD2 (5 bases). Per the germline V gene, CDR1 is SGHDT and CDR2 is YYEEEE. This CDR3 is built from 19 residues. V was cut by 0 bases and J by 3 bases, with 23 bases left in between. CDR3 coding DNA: TGTGCCAGCAGCTTGGTAGCCCTTGGTCCGGACTTGGAAACAGATACGCAGTATTTT. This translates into CASSLVALGPDLETDTQYF. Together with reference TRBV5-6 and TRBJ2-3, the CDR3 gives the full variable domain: DAGVTQSPTHLIKTRGQQVTLRCSPKSGHDTVSWYQQALGQGPQFIFQYYEEEERQRGNFPDRFSGHQFPNYSSELNVNALLLGDSALYLCASSLVALGPDLETDTQYFGPGTRLTVL.

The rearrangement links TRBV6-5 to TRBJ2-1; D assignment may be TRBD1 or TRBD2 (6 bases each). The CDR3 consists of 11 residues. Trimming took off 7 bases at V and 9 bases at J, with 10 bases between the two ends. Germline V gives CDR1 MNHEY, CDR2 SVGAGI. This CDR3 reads CASTEGGEQFF. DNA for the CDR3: TGTGCCAGCACGGAGGGGGGTGAGCAGTTCTTC.

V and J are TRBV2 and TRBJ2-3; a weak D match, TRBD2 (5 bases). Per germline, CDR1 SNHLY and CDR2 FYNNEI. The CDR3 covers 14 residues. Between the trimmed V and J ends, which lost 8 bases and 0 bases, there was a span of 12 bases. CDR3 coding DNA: TGTGCCAGCCCCGGAGGACCCAGCACAGATACGCAGTATTTT. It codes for CASPGGPSTDTQYF.

The CDR3, as DNA: TGTGCCAGCAGCGTAGAGGCTAGCGGGGGGTACAATGAGCAGTTCTTC. Residues: CASSVEASGGYNEQFF. V is TRBV9 and J is TRBJ2-1, with 11 bases aligning to TRBD2. Per germline, CDR1 SGDLS and CDR2 YYNGEE. The CDR3 length is 16 residues. The V and J ends lost 0 bases and 4 bases, in that order; junction bases with no gene match: 3.

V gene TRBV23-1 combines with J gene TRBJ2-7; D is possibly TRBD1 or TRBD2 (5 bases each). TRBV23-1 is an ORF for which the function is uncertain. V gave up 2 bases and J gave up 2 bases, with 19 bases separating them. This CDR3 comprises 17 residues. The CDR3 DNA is TGCGCCAGCAGTCAAGCGCAAAGGGGACGGAAGACCTACGAGCAGTACTTC. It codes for CASSQAQRGRKTYEQYF.

DNA for the CDR3: TGTGCCAGCAGCCTCGCGGGGGGATTGTTCGTCGAGCAGTACTTC. It translates to CASSLAGGLFVEQYF. This chain uses TRBV7-9 with TRBJ2-7; 8 nucleotides agree with TRBD2. Germline trimming cut 5 bases from V and 6 bases from J; bases unmatched to any gene: 12. The length of the CDR3 is 15 residues. Germline V CDR1 and CDR2: SEHNR, FQNEAQ (reference sequence). The full variable domain, its missing parts supplied by reference TRBV7-9 and TRBJ2-7, is DTGVSQNPRHKITKRGQNVTFRCDPISEHNRLYWYRQTLGQGPEFLTYFQNEAQLEKSRLLSDRFSAERPKGSFSTLEIQRTEQGDSAMYLCASSLAGGLFVEQYFGPGTRLTVT.

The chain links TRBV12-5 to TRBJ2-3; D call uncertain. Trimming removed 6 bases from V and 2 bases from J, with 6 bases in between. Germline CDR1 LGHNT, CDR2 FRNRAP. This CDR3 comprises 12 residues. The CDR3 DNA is TGTGCTAGTGGCCGAAACACAGATACGCAGTATTTT. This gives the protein CASGRNTDTQYF. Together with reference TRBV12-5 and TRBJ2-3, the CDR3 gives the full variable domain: DARVTQTPRHKVTEMGQEVTMRCQPILGHNTVFWYRQTMMQGLELLAYFRNRAPLDDSGMPKDRFSAEMPDATLATLKIQPSEPRDSAVYFCASGRNTDTQYFGPGTRLTVL.

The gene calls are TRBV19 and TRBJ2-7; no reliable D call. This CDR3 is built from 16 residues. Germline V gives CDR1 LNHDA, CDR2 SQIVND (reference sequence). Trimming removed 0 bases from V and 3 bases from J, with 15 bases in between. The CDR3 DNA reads TGTGCCAGTAGTATAGATGGCCAGGAGCACTACTACGAGCAGTACTTC. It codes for CASSIDGQEHYYEQYF.